The 31 T cell receptor beta chains below come from one sample, sequenced in a study of OX40 agonist ivuxolimab in advanced cancers. The table came from immunoSEQ multiplex PCR; TCRdb's copy has only in-frame clones and leaves some out. There are tens of thousands of clones in the sample; about nine tenths occur only once, and roughly 2.4% lies in the top ten. The sequenced sample was CD4+ or CD8+ T cells sorted from blood, obtained in a trial of the OX40 agonist ivuxolimab. The receptor source for this set is an adult with an advanced solid tumor such as melanoma, head and neck, liver or kidney cancer.

The gene calls are TRBV6-6 and TRBJ1-2, with 7 bases fitting TRBD1. The length of the CDR3 is 13 residues. Trimming took 4 bases from V and 8 from J; bases not matched to a gene: 7. Germline V CDR1 and CDR2: MNHNY, SVGAGI (reference sequence). The CDR3 protein is CASSFTGARGYTF. The CDR3 nucleotides read TGTGCCAGCAGTTTCACAGGGGCTCGGGGCTACACCTTC.

The chain employs TRBV7-8 and TRBJ2-7; possible D gene TRBD2, 5 bases. The CDR3 is 11 residues long. With 6 bases removed from V and 4 bases from J, the gap between germline ends came to 7 bases. The germline gives CDR1 SGHVS, CDR2 FQNEAQ. The CDR3 loop reads CASSIAYEQYF. For the CDR3, the DNA is TGTGCCAGCAGTATAGCGTACGAGCAGTACTTC.

The chain couples TRBV5-1 to TRBJ2-1, with 7 bases lining up with TRBD2. The CDR3 runs 16 residues. CDR1 and CDR2 (germline): SGHRS, YFSETQ. V shed 4 bases and J 5 bases; nucleotides not matched to a gene: 12. The CDR3 loop is CASSSPNGGWDNEQFF. The CDR3 nucleotides read TGCGCCAGCAGCAGCCCAAACGGGGGGTGGGACAATGAGCAGTTCTTC.

V is TRBV4-1 and J is TRBJ1-6; a weak D match, TRBD1 (6 bases). Germline V gives CDR1 MGHRA, CDR2 YSYEKL. Trimming removed 1 base at V and 7 bases at J, with 11 bases between. This CDR3 has 15 amino acids. CDR3 region: CASSQADRENSPLHF. The CDR3 DNA reads TGCGCCAGCAGCCAAGCGGACAGAGAAAATTCACCCCTCCACTTT.

V usage is TRBV4-3 and J usage is TRBJ1-2; 11 bases line up with TRBD1. V dropped 1 base and J dropped 8; count of bases not matched to a gene: 18. This CDR3 contains 19 residues. From germline, CDR1 is LGHNA and CDR2 YSLEER. CDR3 DNA sequence: TGCGCCAGCAGCCAAGGGTGGACAGGGGGCGCGGTACGTTTCATGGGCTACACCTTC. As protein: CASSQGWTGGAVRFMGYTF.

This rearrangement joins TRBV13 to TRBJ1-1; perhaps TRBD1 as D (5 bases). V was cut by 3 bases and J by 7 bases, with 18 bases left in between. Germline V gene sequence: CDR1 PRHDT, CDR2 FYEKMQ (reference sequence). CDR3 length equals 15 residues. Written as DNA, the CDR3 is TGTGCCAGCAGCTTCAGCTCGGACATAAAAGTTGAAGCTTTCTTT. It is translated as CASSFSSDIKVEAFF.

The chain joins TRBV5-1 to TRBJ1-1; possible D gene TRBD1, 5 bases. CDR3 length: 16 amino acids. Deletions cut 0 bases from V and 3 bases from J, with 15 bases between. The germline gives CDR1 SGHRS, CDR2 YFSETQ. For the CDR3, the DNA is TGCGCCAGCAGCTTGGGGGAGGCAGGGCTGTACACTGAAGCTTTCTTT. As protein: CASSLGEAGLYTEAFF.

V gene TRBV18 combines with J gene TRBJ2-1; TRBD1 agrees at 9 bases. With V trimmed by 3 bases and J by 0 bases, 6 bases remained unmatched. This CDR3 is 17 amino acids long. Germline CDR1 KGHSH, CDR2 LQKENI. Here the CDR3 DNA reads TGTGCCAGCTCACCGTTCAGACAGGGGGTCTCCTACAATGAGCAGTTCTTC. The encoded protein is CASSPFRQGVSYNEQFF. Looking up the rest from reference TRBV18 and TRBJ2-1 gives the full variable domain: NAGVMQNPRHLVRRRGQEARLRCSPMKGHSHVYWYRQLPEEGLKFMVYLQKENIIDESGMPKERFSAEFPKEGPSILRIQQVVRGDSAAYFCASSPFRQGVSYNEQFFGPGTRLTVL.

V is TRBV28 and J is TRBJ2-2; the match to TRBD1 covers 7 bases. The CDR3 extends over 16 amino acids. V dropped 4 bases and J dropped 0; count of bases not matched to a gene: 5. CDR1 is MDHEN, CDR2 SYDVKM, per germline. The CDR3 region is CASSSPGTANTGELFF. The DNA of the CDR3 is TGTGCCAGCAGTTCCCCCGGGACAGCGAACACCGGGGAGCTGTTTTTT.

The chain uses TRBV27 and TRBJ2-2; D uncertain. The V and J ends lost 4 bases and 6 bases respectively, with 9 bases between them. Germline-derived CDR1 and CDR2 are MNHEY and SMNVEV (reference sequence). There are 13 residues in the CDR3. CDR3: CASSSTTPGELFF. As DNA, the CDR3 is TGTGCCAGCAGTTCGACCACCCCCGGGGAGCTGTTTTTT.

The rearrangement links TRBV11-1 to TRBJ2-1; unclear D gene. CDR3 length equals 13 residues. The V end lost 4 bases, the J end lost 0 bases, and 4 bases lay between the germline ends. CDR1 is SGHAT and CDR2 is FQDESV in the germline V gene (reference sequence). CDR3 loop: CASSSSSYNEQFF. The CDR3 coding sequence is TGTGCCAGCAGCTCTAGCTCCTACAATGAGCAGTTCTTC. Based on the CDR3 plus reference TRBV11-1 and TRBJ2-1, the full variable domain is EAEVAQSPRYKITEKSQAVAFWCDPISGHATLYWYRQILGQGPELLVQFQDESVVDDSQLPKDRFSAERLKGVDSTLKIQPAELGDSAMYLCASSSSSYNEQFFGPGTRLTVL.

This rearrangement joins TRBV6-1 to TRBJ2-7, with D tentatively TRBD2 (5 bases). The V end lost 8 bases, the J end lost 2 bases, and 7 bases lay between the germline ends. CDR1 and CDR2 from the germline V gene are MNHNS and SASEGT. The CDR3 covers 11 residues. CDR3 coding DNA: TGTGCCAGCGGAGGCCCCTACGAGCAGTACTTC. It yields the protein CASGGPYEQYF.

This sequence joins TRBV2 and TRBJ2-7; the D call may be TRBD1 or TRBD2 (6 bases each). Germline assignment: CDR1 SNHLY and CDR2 FYNNEI. This CDR3 region has 14 residues. Trimming shortened V by 3 bases and J by 9 bases, and 18 bases separated the two germline ends. Here the CDR3 DNA reads TGTGCCAGCAGTGACGACAGGATCACGGAGGGGCAGTACTTC. Translated: CASSDDRITEGQYF. The full variable domain, with the rest looked up from reference TRBV2 and TRBJ2-7, is EPEVTQTPSHQVTQMGQEVILRCVPISNHLYFYWYRQILGQKVEFLVSFYNNEISEKSEIFDDQFSVERPDGSNFTLKIRSTKLEDSAMYFCASSDDRITEGQYFGPGTRLTVT.

This clone is a singleton in its sample. Mismatch with germline at one junction end may stem from a read error. This sequence joins TRBV7-7 and TRBJ2-5, with 11 bases aligning to TRBD2. Per the germline V gene, CDR1 is SSHAT and CDR2 is FNYEAQ (reference sequence). This CDR3 is built from 16 residues. CDR3 loop: CASSLTTSGGGETQYF. The CDR3 DNA is TGTGCTAGCAGCTTAACTACTAGCGGGGGAGGGGAGACCCAGTACTTC.

This clone was detected once. The chain is built from TRBV7-9 and TRBJ2-1; 14 bases map to TRBD2. The length of the CDR3 is 13 residues. CDR1 is SEHNR, CDR2 FQNEAQ, per germline (reference sequence). V dropped 6 bases and J dropped 15; count of bases not matched to a gene: 7. The CDR3: CASSRGLAGVVFF. For the CDR3, the DNA is TGTGCCAGCAGTCGGGGACTAGCGGGAGTGGTGTTCTTC. The full variable domain, in which reference TRBV7-9 and TRBJ2-1 provide the parts outside the CDR3, is DTGVSQNPRHKITKRGQNVTFRCDPISEHNRLYWYRQTLGQGPEFLTYFQNEAQLEKSRLLSDRFSAERPKGSFSTLEIQRTEQGDSAMYLCASSRGLAGVVFFGPGTRLTVL.

The V call is TRBV11-3, the J call TRBJ2-7; the match to TRBD2 covers 8 bases. The ends lost 5 bases at V and 7 bases at J; junction bases unmatched: 13. Per germline, CDR1 SGHNT and CDR2 YENEEA. The CDR3 length is 15 residues. CDR3: CASSPRGGRVPEQYF. DNA for the CDR3: TGTGCCAGCAGCCCCCGGGGGGGCAGGGTGCCTGAGCAGTACTTC.

The chain uses TRBV5-4 and TRBJ2-6, with D uncertain. Trimming shortened V by 0 bases and J by 1 base, and 5 bases separated the two germline ends. CDR1 SGHNT and CDR2 YYREEE come from the germline V gene (reference sequence). This CDR3 has 15 amino acids. The CDR3 protein is CASSLDQSGANVLTF. CDR3 nucleotides: TGTGCCAGCAGCTTGGATCAATCTGGGGCCAACGTCCTGACTTTC.

The V call is TRBV6-1, the J call TRBJ2-3; 11 nucleotides agree with TRBD1. This CDR3 is built from 15 residues. V lost 1 base, J lost 5 bases, and 2 bases stayed unmatched. Germline V gives CDR1 MNHNS, CDR2 SASEGT. The CDR3 bases are TGTGCCAGCAGTGAAGGAGGGACAGGGGGAGATACGCAGTATTTT. Amino acids: CASSEGGTGGDTQYF.

The rearrangement joins TRBV7-2 to TRBJ1-6, with D uncertain. CDR3 length: 14 residues. Germline CDR1 reads SGHTA; CDR2 reads FQGNSA. V was shortened by 7 bases and J by 9 bases, with 16 bases between the two germline ends. The DNA for the CDR3 is TGTGCCAGCACCCAACAGCCAGTCGGTTCACCCCTCCACTTT. This codes for CASTQQPVGSPLHF.

The V gene is TRBV7-2, the J gene TRBJ1-1; D remains ambiguous. Trimming took 5 bases from V and 4 from J, leaving 14 bases between them. The CDR3 extends over 14 amino acids. Germline V gene lookup returns CDR1 SGHTA and CDR2 FQGNSA. The CDR3 nucleotides are TGTGCCAGCAGCCCCCAACGGGGAACCACTGAAGCTTTCTTT. Its translation is CASSPQRGTTEAFF.

The chain is built from TRBV19 and TRBJ1-2; TRBD1 agrees at 9 bases. The CDR3 has 14 residues. The trim removed 3 bases at V and 7 bases at J, leaving 6 bases unmatched. Germline assignment: CDR1 LNHDA and CDR2 SQIVND (reference sequence). As DNA, the CDR3 is TGTGCCAGTAGTATGTGGGGACAGGGAGGTGGCTACACCTTC. Amino acid sequence: CASSMWGQGGGYTF.

The J gene is TRBJ1-5, the V gene TRBV6-4, with D perhaps matching TRBD1 (6 bases). V gave up 9 bases and J gave up 6 bases, with 18 bases separating them. Per germline, CDR1 MRHNA and CDR2 SNTAGT. This CDR3 is built from 14 residues. This chain's CDR3 is CASSTGSGGQPQHF. As DNA, the CDR3 is TGTGCCAGTAGTACAGGGTCGGGGGGTCAGCCCCAGCATTTT.

CDR3 residues: CASSIGQSYGYTF. CDR3 coding DNA: TGTGCCAGTAGTATTGGACAGTCCTATGGCTACACCTTC. V is TRBV19 and J is TRBJ1-2; maybe TRBD1 (6 bases). V lost 3 bases to trimming and J lost 4 bases, with 9 bases between them. The CDR3 consists of 13 residues. CDR1 and CDR2 from the germline V gene are LNHDA and SQIVND (reference sequence).

Only one count was recorded for this clone. J is TRBJ2-3 and V is TRBV18, with D possibly matching TRBD1 (5 bases). The V end lost 0 bases, the J end lost 0 bases, and 13 bases lay between the germline ends. The CDR3 has 17 amino acids. Per germline, CDR1 KGHSH and CDR2 LQKENI. DNA for the CDR3: TGTGCCAGCTCACCACCCAGGGCAGGGCCTAGCACAGATACGCAGTATTTT. This gives the protein CASSPPRAGPSTDTQYF.

The CDR3 region has the DNA TGCGCCAGCAGTAGCGAGGGGGAGACCCAGTACTTC. Translation: CASSSEGETQYF. V is TRBV10-1 and J is TRBJ2-5, with D possibly called TRBD1 or TRBD2 (5 bases each). The V gene lost 5 bases and the J gene lost 5 bases, with 9 bases spanning the gap. The germline V gene has CDR1 WNHNN and CDR2 SYGVQD (reference sequence). This CDR3 has 12 residues.

Turning to this clone: The same CDR3 is also encoded by other DNA sequences in this sample. V gene TRBV5-1 combines with J gene TRBJ2-2; 7 positions match TRBD2. Per germline, CDR1 SGHRS and CDR2 YFSETQ. The CDR3 is 18 residues long. The V and J ends lost 2 bases and 2 bases, in that order; junction bases with no gene match: 12. As DNA, the CDR3 is TGCGCCAGCAGCTTAACTCCGACTAGCCCATTTAACACCGGGGAGCTGTTTTTT. It is translated as CASSLTPTSPFNTGELFF. Supplemented by reference TRBV5-1 and TRBJ2-2, the full variable domain reads KAGVTQTPRYLIKTRGQQVTLSCSPISGHRSVSWYQQTPGQGLQFLFEYFSETQRNKGNFPGRFSGRQFSNSRSEMNVSTLELGDSALYLCASSLTPTSPFNTGELFFGEGSRLTVL.

J is TRBJ1-5 and V is TRBV15, with 9 bases identical to TRBD1. Germline CDR1 LNHNV, CDR2 YYDKDF (reference sequence). The CDR3 totals 15 residues. With V trimmed by 5 bases and J by 0 bases, 2 bases remained unmatched. In DNA, the CDR3 is TGTGCCACCAGCCGGGACAGGGATAGCAATCAGCCCCAGCATTTT. Translated, it gives CATSRDRDSNQPQHF. Combining the CDR3 with reference TRBV15 and TRBJ1-5 gives the whole variable domain DAMVIQNPRYQVTQFGKPVTLSCSQTLNHNVMYWYQQKSSQAPKLLFHYYDKDFNNEADTPDNFQSRRPNTSFCFLDIRSPGLGDTAMYLCATSRDRDSNQPQHFGDGTRLSIL.

The chain has TRBV7-2 and TRBJ1-1; perhaps TRBD1 as D (6 bases). Trimming removed 3 bases from V and 0 bases from J, with 8 bases in between. The CDR3 length is 14 residues. Germline lookup yields CDR1 SGHTA and CDR2 FQGNSA. Here the CDR3 reads CASSFQGLNTEAFF. CDR3 nucleotides: TGTGCCAGCAGCTTCCAGGGGTTGAACACTGAAGCTTTCTTT.

As DNA, the CDR3 is TGTGCCAGCAGCCTAAAACTAGCGGGTTCCCACGAGCAGTACTTC. It is translated as CASSLKLAGSHEQYF. The chain links TRBV7-2 to TRBJ2-7; 9 bases are a match to TRBD2. After removal of 5 bases from V and 5 bases from J, the junction contained 10 bases not matched to a gene. The CDR3 sequence is 15 residues long. Germline V gene data show CDR1 as SGHTA and CDR2 as FQGNSA.

This chain links TRBV6-5 with TRBJ1-2; D is ambiguous. The V end was cut by 6 bases, the J end by 4 bases, with 12 bases between. Germline loops: CDR1 MNHEY, CDR2 SVGAGI. The CDR3 is made up of 13 amino acids. This chain's CDR3 is CASSHDGSYGYTF. CDR3 nucleotide sequence: TGTGCCAGCAGCCACGACGGAAGCTATGGCTACACCTTC.

This chain connects TRBV5-4 to TRBJ2-5; 8 bases are shared with TRBD2. The tail of the sequence fits TRBJ2-7 better, so the J call may be wrong. The CDR3 is made up of 16 amino acids. Per the germline V gene, CDR1 is SGHNT and CDR2 is YYREEE (reference sequence). DNA for the CDR3: TGTGCCAGCAGCCCCCAACTAGCGGTCTCCTCCTACGAGCAGTACTTC. This encodes CASSPQLAVSSYEQYF.